The T cell receptor (beta chain) described here comes from a study of blood T cell repertoires in COVID-19. About the research overall: Samples taken during acute and convalescent COVID-19 were collected in the United States, Italy and Spain. Sample material is recorded as cDNA or gDNA derived from T cells, B-cell-depleted T cells, or PBMCs.

Trimming cost V 3 bases and J 3 bases; bases outside gene matches: 4. Germline CDR1 and CDR2: DFQATT and SNEGSKA (reference sequence). The CDR3 extends over 13 amino acids. Here immunoSEQ multiplex PCR was the method, and the copy in TCRdb shows in-frame clones only, minus some. The sample includes approximately 50,000 clones, over 85% of them seen just once. The genes are TRBV20-1 and TRBJ1-2, with 7 nucleotides matching TRBD1. This receptor was obtained from a human donor in a cohort sampled during active COVID-19. Sequencing was performed on peripheral blood. The CDR3 spells CSASGDSDYGYTF. In DNA, the CDR3 is TGCAGTGCTAGTGGGGACAGTGACTATGGCTACACCTTC.